This T cell receptor (beta chain) was identified during a study of blood T cell repertoires in COVID-19. Across the study: Both acute and convalescent COVID-19 samples were obtained from the United States, Italy and Spain. The analysed material was cDNA or gDNA that came from T cells, B-cell-depleted T cells, or PBMCs.

Authors' analysis steps: Reference gene primer amplification gave estimated nucleated cell counts. Measured with immunoSEQ multiplex PCR; TCRdb has only the in-frame clones, and not every one. V, J and clone size are taken as reported in that table, and D and trimming were inferred from the DNA itself. Of 150,000 to 200,000 clones detected, 80% to 90% appear once; the ten largest clones hold 8% to 10%. The sample consisted of peripheral blood. This TCR was recovered from a man in his fifties or sixties with active or convalescent COVID-19.

The CDR3 DNA is TGTGCCATCAGTGTATTGGGGGGGGATGTCTACGAGCAGTACTTC. Translating gives CAISVLGGDVYEQYF. J is TRBJ2-7 and V is TRBV10-3; 7 nucleotides match TRBD2. V shed 4 bases and J 3 bases; nucleotides not matched to a gene: 9. The germline V gene has CDR1 ENHRY and CDR2 SYGVKD. This CDR3 is 15 amino acids long.